This T cell receptor beta chain was sequenced in a study of circulating CD8 cells and anti-PD-1 response in melanoma. TCR libraries were prepared from roughly 15 ng of total RNA with the QIAseq Immune Repertoire TCR panel. TCRdb independently ran MiXCR on the reads; one entry per CDR3 protein. The sample comprises approximately 1,200 distinct CDR3 sequences, roughly 6.4% of which are singletons, and roughly 10% rests with the top ten. CDR3 length equals 15 residues. Germline values: CDR1 MDHEN, CDR2 SYDVKM. The V end was cut by 11 bases, the J end by 4 bases, with 21 bases between. This clonotype counts as medium-sized. Four subsets defined by PD-1 and/or TIGIT were sorted from live CD3+CD8+TCRalphabeta+ cells.

The specimen comprised CD8+ T cells from PBMCs, sampled at baseline or after one month of anti-PD-1 therapy (not recorded which). The origin of this receptor is a human donor with melanoma. V gene TRBV28 combines with J gene TRBJ2-1, with a possible D match to TRBD1 (6 bases). CDR3 nucleotide sequence: TGTGCCTGCTACAAGAACAGGGTCGCTTACAATGAGCAGTTCTTC. Translating gives CACYKNRVAYNEQFF.